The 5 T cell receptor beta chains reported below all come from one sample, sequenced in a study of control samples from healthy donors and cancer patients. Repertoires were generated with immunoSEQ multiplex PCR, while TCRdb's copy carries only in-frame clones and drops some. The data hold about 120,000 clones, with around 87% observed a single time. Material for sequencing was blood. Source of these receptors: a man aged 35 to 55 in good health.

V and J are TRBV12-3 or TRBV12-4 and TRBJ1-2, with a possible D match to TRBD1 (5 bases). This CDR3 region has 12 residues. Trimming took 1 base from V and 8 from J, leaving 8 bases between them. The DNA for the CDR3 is TGTGCCAGCAGTTTAGTCCAGGGCGGCTACACCTTC. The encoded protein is CASSLVQGGYTF.

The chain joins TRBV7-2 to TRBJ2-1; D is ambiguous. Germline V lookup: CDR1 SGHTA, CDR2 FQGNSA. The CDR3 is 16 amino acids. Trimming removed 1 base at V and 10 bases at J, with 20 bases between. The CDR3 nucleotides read TGTGCCAGCAGCTTAGGGTCCGCGATCCGCATAGGAGAGCAGTTCTTC. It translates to CASSLGSAIRIGEQFF.

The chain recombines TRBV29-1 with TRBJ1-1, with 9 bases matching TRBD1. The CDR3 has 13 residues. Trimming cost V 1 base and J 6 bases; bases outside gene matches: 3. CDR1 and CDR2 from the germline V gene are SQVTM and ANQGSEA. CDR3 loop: CSVEATGGPEAFF. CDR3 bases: TGCAGCGTTGAAGCGACAGGGGGTCCTGAAGCTTTCTTT.

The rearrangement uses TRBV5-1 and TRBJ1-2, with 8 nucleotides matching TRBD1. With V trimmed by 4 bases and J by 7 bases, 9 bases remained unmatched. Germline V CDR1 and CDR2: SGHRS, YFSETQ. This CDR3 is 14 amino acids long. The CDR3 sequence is CASSQGQGLSGYTF. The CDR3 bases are TGCGCCAGCAGCCAAGGACAGGGTCTGAGTGGCTACACCTTC.

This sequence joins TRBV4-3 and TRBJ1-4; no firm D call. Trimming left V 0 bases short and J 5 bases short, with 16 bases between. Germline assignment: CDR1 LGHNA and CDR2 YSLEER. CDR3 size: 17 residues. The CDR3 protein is CASSQDPLRQPNEKLFF. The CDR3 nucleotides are TGCGCCAGCAGCCAAGATCCATTGCGGCAGCCGAATGAAAAACTGTTTTTT.